This T cell receptor beta chain was recovered during a study of blood T cell repertoires in COVID-19. Study summary: COVID-19 samples, acute and convalescent, were from the United States, Italy and Spain.

Assay used: immunoSEQ multiplex PCR; TCRdb lists only in-frame clones, some missing. The sample has roughly 300,000 clones; about 92% are singletons. With V trimmed by 4 bases and J by 7 bases, 0 bases remained unmatched. This CDR3 contains 12 residues. CDR1 LGHDT and CDR2 YNNKEL come from the germline V gene (reference sequence). Sample: PBMCs or T cells enriched from blood (not recorded which). This sequence joins TRBV3-1 (or the pseudogene TRBV3-2) and TRBJ1-3; 8 bases are a match to TRBD1. This sequence was found in a woman aged 25 to 39 who had recovered from COVID-19. CDR3 region: CASSRDRNTIYF. Written as DNA, the CDR3 is TGTGCCAGCAGCCGGGACAGGAACACCATATATTTT.